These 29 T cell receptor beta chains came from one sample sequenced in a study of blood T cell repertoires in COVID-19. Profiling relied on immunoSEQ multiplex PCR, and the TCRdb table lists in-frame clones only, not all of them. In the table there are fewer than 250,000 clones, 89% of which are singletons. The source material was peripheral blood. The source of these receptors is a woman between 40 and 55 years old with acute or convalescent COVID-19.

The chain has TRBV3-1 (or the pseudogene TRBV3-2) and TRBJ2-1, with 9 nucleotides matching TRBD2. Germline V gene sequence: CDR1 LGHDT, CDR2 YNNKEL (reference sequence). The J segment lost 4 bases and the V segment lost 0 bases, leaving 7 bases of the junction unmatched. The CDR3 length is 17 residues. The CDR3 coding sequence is TGTGCCAGCAGCCAAGATATTGGACTAGCGTCTTACAATGAGCAGTTCTTC. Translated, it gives CASSQDIGLASYNEQFF.

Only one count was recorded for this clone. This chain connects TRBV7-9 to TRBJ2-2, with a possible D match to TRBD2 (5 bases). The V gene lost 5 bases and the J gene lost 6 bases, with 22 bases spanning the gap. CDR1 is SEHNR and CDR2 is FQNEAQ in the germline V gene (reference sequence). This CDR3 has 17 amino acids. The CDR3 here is CASSLGSAGGGSGELFF. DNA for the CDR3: TGTGCCAGCAGCCTGGGGTCTGCTGGAGGCGGTTCCGGGGAGCTGTTTTTT.

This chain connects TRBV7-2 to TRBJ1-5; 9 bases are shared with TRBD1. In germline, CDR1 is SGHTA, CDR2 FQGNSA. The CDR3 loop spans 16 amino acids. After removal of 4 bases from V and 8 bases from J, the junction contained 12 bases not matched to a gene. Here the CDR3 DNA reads TGTGCCAGCAGCTCGGGGGGGACAGGGATCGTAGAGCCCCAGCATTTT. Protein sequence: CASSSGGTGIVEPQHF.

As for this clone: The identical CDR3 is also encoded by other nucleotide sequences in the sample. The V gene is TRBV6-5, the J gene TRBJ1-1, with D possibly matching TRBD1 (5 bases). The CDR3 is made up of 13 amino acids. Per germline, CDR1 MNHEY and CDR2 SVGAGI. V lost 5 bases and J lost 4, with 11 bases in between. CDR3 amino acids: CASSRSGGTEAFF. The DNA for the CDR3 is TGTGCCAGCAGTCGCTCGGGGGGCACTGAAGCTTTCTTT.

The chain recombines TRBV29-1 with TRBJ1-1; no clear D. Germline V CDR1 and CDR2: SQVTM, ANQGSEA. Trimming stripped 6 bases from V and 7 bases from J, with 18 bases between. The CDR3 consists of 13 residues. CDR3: CSVIHGVAREAFF. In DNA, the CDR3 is TGCAGCGTGATCCACGGAGTAGCTCGTGAAGCTTTCTTT.

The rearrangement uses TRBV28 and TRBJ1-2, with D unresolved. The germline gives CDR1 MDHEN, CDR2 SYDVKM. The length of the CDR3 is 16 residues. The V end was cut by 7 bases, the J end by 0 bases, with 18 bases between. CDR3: CASTSLGELSNYGYTF. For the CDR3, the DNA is TGTGCCAGCACAAGCCTCGGGGAGCTTTCTAACTATGGCTACACCTTC.

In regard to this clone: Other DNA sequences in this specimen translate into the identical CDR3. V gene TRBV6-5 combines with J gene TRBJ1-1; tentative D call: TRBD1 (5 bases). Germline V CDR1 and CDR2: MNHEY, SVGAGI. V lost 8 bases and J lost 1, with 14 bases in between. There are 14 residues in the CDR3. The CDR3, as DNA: TGTGCCAGCTCTTACGGGGGGGAGAACACTGAAGCTTTCTTT. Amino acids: CASSYGGENTEAFF.

The CDR3, as DNA: TGTGCCAGCAGCTCGAGGTCCGGGAACACTGAAGCTTTCTTT. Translated: CASSSRSGNTEAFF. J is TRBJ1-1 and V is TRBV5-6; D not resolved. Deletions cut 3 bases from V and 1 base from J, with 10 bases between. This CDR3 spans 14 amino acids. The germline gives CDR1 SGHDT, CDR2 YYEEEE.

DNA of the CDR3: TGTGCCAGCAGTCGAGCACAGGGGAGCGCCGGGGAGCTGTTTTTT. It translates to CASSRAQGSAGELFF. The V and J genes are TRBV6-6 and TRBJ2-2; TRBD1 matches at 7 bases. Germline V gene lookup returns CDR1 MNHNY and CDR2 SVGAGI (reference sequence). The J segment lost 6 bases and the V segment lost 5 bases, leaving 9 bases of the junction unmatched. The CDR3 loop spans 15 amino acids.

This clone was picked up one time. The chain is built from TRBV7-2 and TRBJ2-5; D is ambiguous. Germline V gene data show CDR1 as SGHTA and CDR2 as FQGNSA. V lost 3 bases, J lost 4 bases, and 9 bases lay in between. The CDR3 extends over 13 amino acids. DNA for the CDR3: TGTGCCAGCAGCTTGCTCCAGGTAGAGACCCAGTACTTC. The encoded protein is CASSLLQVETQYF.

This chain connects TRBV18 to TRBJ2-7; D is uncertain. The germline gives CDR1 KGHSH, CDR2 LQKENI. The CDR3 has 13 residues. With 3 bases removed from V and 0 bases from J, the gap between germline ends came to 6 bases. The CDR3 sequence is CASSPDSSYEQYV. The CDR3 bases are TGTGCCAGCTCACCCGATAGCTCCTACGAGCAGTACGTC.

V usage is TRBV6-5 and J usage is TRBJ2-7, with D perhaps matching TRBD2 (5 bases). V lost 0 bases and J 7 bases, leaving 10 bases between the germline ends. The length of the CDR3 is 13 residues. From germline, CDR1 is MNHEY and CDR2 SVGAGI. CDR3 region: CASSYSPGREQYV. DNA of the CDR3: TGTGCCAGCAGTTACTCGCCGGGGAGAGAGCAGTACGTC.

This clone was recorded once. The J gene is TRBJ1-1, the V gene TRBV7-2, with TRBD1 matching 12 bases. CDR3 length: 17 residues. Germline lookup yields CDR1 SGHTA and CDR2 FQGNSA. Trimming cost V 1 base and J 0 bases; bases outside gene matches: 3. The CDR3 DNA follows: TGTGCCAGCAGCTTAGGAGGGACAGGGGGCATGAACACTGAAGCTTTCTTT. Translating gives CASSLGGTGGMNTEAFF. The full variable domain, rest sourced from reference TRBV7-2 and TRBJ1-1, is GAGVSQSPSNKVTEKGKDVELRCDPISGHTALYWYRQSLGQGLEFLIYFQGNSAPDKSGLPSDRFSAERTGGSVSTLTIQRTQQEDSAVYLCASSLGGTGGMNTEAFFGQGTRLTVV.

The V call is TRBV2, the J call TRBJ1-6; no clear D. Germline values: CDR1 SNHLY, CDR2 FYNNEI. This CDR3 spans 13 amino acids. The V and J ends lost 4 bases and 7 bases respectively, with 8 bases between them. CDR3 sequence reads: CASSANNNSPLHF. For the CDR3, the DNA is TGTGCCAGCAGTGCCAACAACAATTCACCCCTCCACTTT.

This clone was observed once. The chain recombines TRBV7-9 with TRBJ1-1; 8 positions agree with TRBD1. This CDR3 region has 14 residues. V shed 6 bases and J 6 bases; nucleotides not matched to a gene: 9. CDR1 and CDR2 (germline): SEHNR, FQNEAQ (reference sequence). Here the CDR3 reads CASSYLQGDAEAFF. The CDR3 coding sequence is TGTGCCAGCAGTTACCTACAGGGGGACGCTGAAGCTTTCTTT.

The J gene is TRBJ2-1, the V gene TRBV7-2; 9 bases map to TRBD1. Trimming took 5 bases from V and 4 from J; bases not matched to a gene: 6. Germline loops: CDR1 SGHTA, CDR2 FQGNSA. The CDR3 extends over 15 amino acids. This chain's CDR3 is CASSLSGTGYNEQFF. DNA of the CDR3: TGTGCCAGCAGCCTATCCGGGACAGGGTACAATGAGCAGTTCTTC. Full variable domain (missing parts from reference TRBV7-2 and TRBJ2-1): GAGVSQSPSNKVTEKGKDVELRCDPISGHTALYWYRQSLGQGLEFLIYFQGNSAPDKSGLPSDRFSAERTGGSVSTLTIQRTQQEDSAVYLCASSLSGTGYNEQFFGPGTRLTVL.

DNA for the CDR3: TGTGCCAGCAGCTTAGGGCCGGGACAGGGAAACACCATATATTTT. Encoded protein: CASSLGPGQGNTIYF. The V call is TRBV7-2, the J call TRBJ1-3; 7 bases match TRBD1. V lost 1 base, J lost 4 bases, and 4 bases stayed unmatched. Germline CDR1 is SGHTA and CDR2 is FQGNSA. The CDR3 sequence is 15 residues long. Together with reference TRBV7-2 and TRBJ1-3, the CDR3 gives the full variable domain: GAGVSQSPSNKVTEKGKDVELRCDPISGHTALYWYRQSLGQGLEFLIYFQGNSAPDKSGLPSDRFSAERTGGSVSTLTIQRTQQEDSAVYLCASSLGPGQGNTIYFGEGSWLTVV.

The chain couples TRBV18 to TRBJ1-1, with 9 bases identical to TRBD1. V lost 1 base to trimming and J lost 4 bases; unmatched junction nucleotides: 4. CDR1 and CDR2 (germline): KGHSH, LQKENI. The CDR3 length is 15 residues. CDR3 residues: CASSPRMDRGTEAFF. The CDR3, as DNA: TGTGCCAGCTCACCACGAATGGACAGGGGCACTGAAGCTTTCTTT.

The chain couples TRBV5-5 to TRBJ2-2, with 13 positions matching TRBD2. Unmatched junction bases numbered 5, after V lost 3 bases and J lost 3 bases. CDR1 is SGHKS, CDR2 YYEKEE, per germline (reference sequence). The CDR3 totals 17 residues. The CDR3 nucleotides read TGTGCCAGCAGCTCTGGGACTAGCGGGGTATACACCGGGGAGCTGTTTTTT. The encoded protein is CASSSGTSGVYTGELFF.

This chain's CDR3 is CASSVGVVASDEQFF. DNA of the CDR3: TGTGCCAGCAGCGTAGGCGTCGTAGCTTCGGATGAGCAGTTCTTC. This chain uses TRBV9 with TRBJ2-1; D is unclear. Trimming pared 0 bases from V and 8 bases from J, leaving 15 bases between. Germline V gives CDR1 SGDLS, CDR2 YYNGEE. The CDR3 contains 15 residues. The full variable domain, with the rest looked up from reference TRBV9 and TRBJ2-1, is DSGVTQTPKHLITATGQRVTLRCSPRSGDLSVYWYQQSLDQGLQFLIQYYNGEERAKGNILERFSAQQFPDLHSELNLSSLELGDSALYFCASSVGVVASDEQFFGPGTRLTVL.

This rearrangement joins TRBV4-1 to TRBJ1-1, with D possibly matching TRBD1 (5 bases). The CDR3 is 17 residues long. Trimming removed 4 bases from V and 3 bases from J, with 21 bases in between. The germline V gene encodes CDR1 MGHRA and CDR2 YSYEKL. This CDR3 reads CASSRTAGGGADTEAFF. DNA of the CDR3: TGCGCCAGCAGCCGAACGGCCGGGGGGGGAGCTGACACTGAAGCTTTCTTT.

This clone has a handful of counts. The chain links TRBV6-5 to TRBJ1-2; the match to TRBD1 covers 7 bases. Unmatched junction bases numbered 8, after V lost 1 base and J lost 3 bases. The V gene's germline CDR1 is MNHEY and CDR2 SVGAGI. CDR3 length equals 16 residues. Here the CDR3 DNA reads TGTGCCAGCAGTTACTTAGGGACAGACTTACACTATGGCTACACCTTC. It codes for CASSYLGTDLHYGYTF.

CDR3 DNA: TGTGCCACCAGTGATTTGGCCGACGGCGGCGGGGGCTCAGATACGCAGTATTTT. Amino acids: CATSDLADGGGGSDTQYF. The chain uses TRBV24-1 and TRBJ2-3, with a weak D call TRBD2 (7 bases). Germline values: CDR1 KGHDR, CDR2 SFDVKD. V dropped 0 bases and J dropped 4 bases, with 19 bases sitting between them. The CDR3 contains 18 residues.

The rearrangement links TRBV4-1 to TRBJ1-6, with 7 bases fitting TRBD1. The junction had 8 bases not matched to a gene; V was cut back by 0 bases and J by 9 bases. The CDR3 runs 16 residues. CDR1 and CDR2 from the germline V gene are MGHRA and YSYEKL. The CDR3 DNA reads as TGCGCCAGCAGCCAAGAGGAAGGGGGCCGAGGTTCACCCCTCCACTTT. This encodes CASSQEEGGRGSPLHF.

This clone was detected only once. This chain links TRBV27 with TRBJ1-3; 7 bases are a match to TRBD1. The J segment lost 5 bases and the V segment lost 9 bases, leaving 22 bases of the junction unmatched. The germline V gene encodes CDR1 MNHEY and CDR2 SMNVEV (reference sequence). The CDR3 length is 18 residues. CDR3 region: CARGTGTVSPHARNTIYF. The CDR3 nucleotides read TGTGCCAGGGGGACCGGGACAGTTTCACCTCACGCTAGAAACACCATATATTTT.

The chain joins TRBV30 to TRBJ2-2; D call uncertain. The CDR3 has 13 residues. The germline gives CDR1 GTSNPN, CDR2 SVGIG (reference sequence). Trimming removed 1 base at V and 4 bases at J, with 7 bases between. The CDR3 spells CAWSAQSTGELFF. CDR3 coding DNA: TGTGCCTGGAGTGCCCAATCCACCGGGGAGCTGTTTTTT. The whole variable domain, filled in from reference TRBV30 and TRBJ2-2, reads SQTIHQWPATLVQPVGSPLSLECTVEGTSNPNLYWYRQAAGRGLQLLFYSVGIGQISSEVPQNLSASRPQDRQFILSSKKLLLSDSGFYLCAWSAQSTGELFFGEGSRLTVL.

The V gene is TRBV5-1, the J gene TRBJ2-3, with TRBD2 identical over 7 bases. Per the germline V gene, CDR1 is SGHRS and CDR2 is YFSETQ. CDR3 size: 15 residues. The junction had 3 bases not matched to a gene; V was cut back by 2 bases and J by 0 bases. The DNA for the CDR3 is TGCGCCAGCAGCTTTTACGGGGGGAGCACAGATACGCAGTATTTT. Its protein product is CASSFYGGSTDTQYF.

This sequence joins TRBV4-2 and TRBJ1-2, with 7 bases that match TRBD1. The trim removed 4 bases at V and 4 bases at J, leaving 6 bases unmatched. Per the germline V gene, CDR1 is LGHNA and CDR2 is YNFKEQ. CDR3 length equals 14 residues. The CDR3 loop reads CASSPGQEPYGYTF. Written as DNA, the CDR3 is TGTGCCAGCAGCCCAGGACAGGAACCCTATGGCTACACCTTC.

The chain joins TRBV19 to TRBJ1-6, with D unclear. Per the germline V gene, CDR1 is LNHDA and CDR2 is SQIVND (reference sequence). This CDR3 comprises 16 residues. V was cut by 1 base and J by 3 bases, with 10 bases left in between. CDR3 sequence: CASSIGSGLYNSPLHF. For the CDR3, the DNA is TGTGCCAGTAGTATAGGCAGCGGCCTCTATAATTCACCCCTCCACTTT.